These 14 T cell receptor beta chains were sequenced from one sample in a study of cytomegalovirus exposure and HLA in healthy donors. Both 60 Vbeta primers and 13 Jbeta primers went into the PCR. TCRdb's copy holds only in-frame clones and misses some; the assay was immunoSEQ multiplex PCR. The sample consists of about 140,000 clones, approximately 83% of them appearing once. Material: PBMCs. Receptors were obtained from a middle-aged man in good health and CMV-seropositive.

This clone has just one count. The chain has TRBV7-3 and TRBJ2-1, with D perhaps TRBD2 (6 bases). Germline values: CDR1 SGHTA, CDR2 FQGTGA. Trimming pared 5 bases from V and 4 bases from J, leaving 9 bases between. This CDR3 comprises 13 residues. The CDR3 region is CASSPGTYNEQFF. In nucleotides, the CDR3 is TGTGCCAGCAGCCCCGGGACTTACAATGAGCAGTTCTTC. Full variable domain (missing parts from reference TRBV7-3 and TRBJ2-1): GAGVSQTPSNKVTEKGKYVELRCDPISGHTALYWYRQSLGQGPEFLIYFQGTGAADDSGLPNDRFFAVRPEGSVSTLKIQRTERGDSAVYLCASSPGTYNEQFFGPGTRLTVL.

This clone was seen more than once but under ten times. The V and J genes are TRBV10-1 and TRBJ2-5; D is perhaps TRBD1 (6 bases). Trimming stripped 8 bases from V and 3 bases from J, with 16 bases between. This CDR3 is 14 amino acids long. CDR1 WNHNN and CDR2 SYGVQD come from the germline V gene (reference sequence). In DNA, the CDR3 is TGCGCCAGCTCCCCGGCAGGGGTAAAAGAGACCCAGTACTTC. Its translation: CASSPAGVKETQYF.

The V gene is TRBV29-1, the J gene TRBJ2-7, with D possibly matching TRBD1 (6 bases). The CDR3 has 13 residues. Trimming stripped 4 bases from V and 0 bases from J, with 10 bases between. Germline V gene data show CDR1 as SQVTM and CDR2 as ANQGSEA. The CDR3 loop is CSVGGRDSYEQYF. Written as DNA, the CDR3 is TGCAGCGTTGGGGGGCGCGACTCCTACGAGCAGTACTTC.

CDR3 region: CASSFSGGPYEQYF. The CDR3 DNA reads TGCGCCAGCAGCTTTAGCGGGGGTCCCTACGAGCAGTACTTC. The rearrangement uses TRBV5-1 and TRBJ2-7; TRBD2 aligns across 9 bases. The CDR3 has 14 residues. The germline CDR1 and CDR2 sequences are SGHRS and YFSETQ. V lost 2 bases and J lost 2; bases outside the gene matches: 2.

This clone was observed once. The chain uses TRBV27 and TRBJ2-2, with TRBD1 identical over 10 bases. Trimming took 7 bases from V and 4 from J; bases not matched to a gene: 24. This CDR3 region has 21 residues. Per the germline V gene, CDR1 is MNHEY and CDR2 is SMNVEV (reference sequence). CDR3 coding DNA: TGTGCCAGCACCCCCTTATTTGACAGGGGGCGTTTTGCTGCCATCACCGGGGAGCTGTTTTTT. This encodes CASTPLFDRGRFAAITGELFF.

V and J are TRBV4-3 and TRBJ2-6; TRBD2 matches 7 bases. The CDR3 covers 18 residues. Per the germline V gene, CDR1 is LGHNA and CDR2 is YSLEER. With V trimmed by 0 bases and J by 2 bases, 7 bases remained unmatched. CDR3 protein: CASSQEQAGIAGANVLTF. The CDR3 DNA reads as TGCGCCAGCAGCCAAGAGCAAGCGGGGATCGCTGGGGCCAACGTCCTGACTTTC.

The J gene is TRBJ2-7, the V gene TRBV6-1; 9 bases align to TRBD1. J was trimmed by 2 bases and V by 4 bases; bases with no gene match: 6. The CDR3 is 15 amino acids. Germline CDR1 MNHNS, CDR2 SASEGT. In nucleotides, the CDR3 is TGTGCCAGCAGTGGATCCGGGACAGGGACCTACGAGCAGTACTTC. Translating gives CASSGSGTGTYEQYF.

There are a few counts of this clone. The V and J genes are TRBV7-2 and TRBJ2-5, with D possibly matching TRBD2 (5 bases). The germline CDR1 and CDR2 sequences are SGHTA and FQGNSA. The CDR3 extends over 13 amino acids. V was pared by 3 bases and J by 6 bases, with 11 bases between. In DNA, the CDR3 is TGTGCCAGCAGCTTGGCGGGTGAACAGACCCAGTACTTC. It specifies CASSLAGEQTQYF.

This sequence joins TRBV5-1 and TRBJ2-3, with 13 bases aligning to TRBD2. After removal of 0 bases from V and 7 bases from J, the junction contained 5 bases not matched to a gene. Germline V gene sequence: CDR1 SGHRS, CDR2 YFSETQ. This CDR3 contains 16 residues. The CDR3 sequence: CASSLVLAGGSNTQYF. The DNA for the CDR3 is TGCGCCAGCAGCTTGGTACTAGCGGGAGGGTCGAATACGCAGTATTTT. The full variable domain, with the rest looked up from reference TRBV5-1 and TRBJ2-3, is KAGVTQTPRYLIKTRGQQVTLSCSPISGHRSVSWYQQTPGQGLQFLFEYFSETQRNKGNFPGRFSGRQFSNSRSEMNVSTLELGDSALYLCASSLVLAGGSNTQYFGPGTRLTVL.

This clone was seen a handful of times. The chain couples TRBV19 to TRBJ2-1; 7 nucleotides line up with TRBD1. The CDR3 totals 15 residues. Losses at the gene ends were 10 bases for V and 4 bases for J; bases not matched to a gene: 13. Germline CDR1 LNHDA, CDR2 SQIVND (reference sequence). The CDR3 here is CATRAGDRFYNEQFF. The CDR3 DNA sequence: TGTGCCACCAGAGCTGGGGACAGATTTTACAATGAGCAGTTCTTC.

The J gene is TRBJ2-6, the V gene TRBV2, with D perhaps matching TRBD2 (6 bases). The CDR3 consists of 15 residues. The germline CDR1 and CDR2 sequences are SNHLY and FYNNEI. Trimming shortened V by 8 bases and J by 4 bases, and 15 bases separated the two germline ends. The CDR3 DNA is TGTGCCAGCGGGGATGGAGGGTCCGGGGCCAACGTCCTGACTTTC. The encoded protein is CASGDGGSGANVLTF.

This chain links TRBV11-3 with TRBJ2-2; 14 nucleotides match TRBD2. With 3 bases clipped from V and 5 bases from J, the junction kept 5 bases outside the gene matches. The CDR3 runs 17 residues. Per the germline V gene, CDR1 is SGHNT and CDR2 is YENEEA. CDR3 sequence (DNA): TGTGCCAGCAGCTTCGGACTAGCGGGGGGAACAACCGGGGAGCTGTTTTTT. It specifies CASSFGLAGGTTGELFF.

The V call is TRBV27, the J call TRBJ2-1; TRBD2 matches 8 bases. The germline CDR1 and CDR2 sequences are MNHEY and SMNVEV (reference sequence). This CDR3 has 20 residues. V lost 0 bases, J lost 7 bases, and 20 bases stayed unmatched. The DNA for the CDR3 is TGTGCCAGCAGTTTATCAGGGGTACTAGCGGAAACTCCTAAAGAGAATGAGCAGTTCTTC. Translation: CASSLSGVLAETPKENEQFF.

The chain has TRBV5-1 and TRBJ2-1; 9 bases line up with TRBD2. Germline-derived CDR1 and CDR2 are SGHRS and YFSETQ. CDR3 length: 15 residues. V lost 2 bases, J lost 8 bases, and 8 bases stayed unmatched. This CDR3 reads CASSFLAGGPDEQFF. Written as DNA, the CDR3 is TGCGCCAGCAGCTTTCTCGCGGGAGGGCCTGATGAGCAGTTCTTC.